This T cell receptor (beta chain) is drawn from a study of response to subunit inactivated influenza vaccine. General observations from the study: The authors suggested that every seasonal influenza vaccination recruits few new T cells.

This clonotype occurred a few times. The antigen remains unidentified. TCRdb re-analysed the RT-PCR reads in MiXCR, keeping a single row per CDR3 protein. The data hold 500,000 to 600,000 distinct CDR3 sequences, with about an eighth observed a single time. The source was PBMCs from blood, collected roughly 47 days after vaccination. This clonotype originated in a man aged 45-65 years who received an inactivated influenza vaccine.

The CDR3 loop is CATSLSFNSPLHF. CDR3 DNA: TGTGCCACCAGCTTGAGTTTTAATTCACCCCTCCACTTT. The chain couples TRBV15 to TRBJ1-6, with D unresolved. Germline loops: CDR1 LNHNV, CDR2 YYDKDF (reference sequence). The CDR3 is 13 residues long. V lost 5 bases and J lost 6, with 8 bases in between. The whole variable domain, remainder taken from reference TRBV15 and TRBJ1-6, is DAMVIQNPRYQVTQFGKPVTLSCSQTLNHNVMYWYQQKSSQAPKLLFHYYDKDFNNEADTPDNFQSRRPNTSFCFLDIRSPGLGDTAMYLCATSLSFNSPLHFGNGTRLTVT.